One and the same sample provided the 6 T cell receptor beta chains below, sequenced in a study of cytomegalovirus exposure and HLA in healthy donors. Libraries were prepared by immunoSEQ multiplex PCR; TCRdb keeps only in-frame clonotypes and omits some of them. The data hold about 130,000 clones, with around 90% observed a single time. The sequencing sample was made of PBMCs. The source is a young woman in good health and CMV-seropositive.

J is TRBJ2-7 and V is TRBV15, with TRBD1 matching 9 bases. V was pared by 1 base and J by 3 bases, with 7 bases of the junction left unmatched. The germline gives CDR1 LNHNV, CDR2 YYDKDF (reference sequence). The CDR3 length is 16 residues. The CDR3 reads CATSRGAGQGFYEQYF. The CDR3 DNA is TGTGCCACCAGCAGAGGTGCCGGACAGGGGTTCTACGAGCAGTACTTC.

Points on this clone: Other DNA sequences in this sample translate to the same CDR3. The V gene is TRBV9, the J gene TRBJ2-7, with D uncertain. V lost 0 bases, J lost 1 base, and 11 bases lay in between. Germline assignment: CDR1 SGDLS and CDR2 YYNGEE. This CDR3 is built from 15 residues. The DNA of the CDR3 is TGTGCCAGCAGCGTAGGGGCAGGTGCTTCCTACGAGCAGTACTTC. As protein: CASSVGAGASYEQYF.

The gene calls are TRBV5-5 and TRBJ2-3, with 8 positions matching TRBD2. CDR1 is SGHKS, CDR2 YYEKEE, per germline (reference sequence). V gave up 3 bases and J gave up 9 bases; unmatched junction bases: 6. This CDR3 region has 13 residues. CDR3: CASSSWGLGTQYF. CDR3 DNA sequence: TGTGCCAGCAGCTCGTGGGGACTAGGCACGCAGTATTTT.

This chain uses TRBV7-2 with TRBJ2-1; D might be TRBD2 (6 bases). The germline gives CDR1 SGHTA, CDR2 FQGNSA. The CDR3 has 15 residues. Trimming stripped 2 bases from V and 8 bases from J, with 16 bases between. The CDR3 protein is CASSLSNVGGDEQFF. The DNA of the CDR3 is TGTGCCAGCAGCTTATCTAACGTGGGAGGCGATGAGCAGTTCTTC.

The chain employs TRBV18 and TRBJ2-5; D is undetermined. V lost 3 bases to trimming and J lost 4 bases, with 18 bases between them. CDR3 length equals 16 residues. Per the germline V gene, CDR1 is KGHSH and CDR2 is LQKENI. The CDR3 spells CASSPPSPKTGETQYF. The CDR3 DNA follows: TGTGCCAGCTCACCCCCCTCACCCAAAACGGGAGAGACCCAGTACTTC.

V and J are TRBV6-1 and TRBJ2-5; D may be TRBD2 (6 bases). This CDR3 is 15 amino acids long. Between the trimmed V and J ends, which lost 3 bases and 5 bases, there was a span of 16 bases. Germline values: CDR1 MNHNS, CDR2 SASEGT. The CDR3 is CASSDKIAGPETQYF. CDR3 in DNA: TGTGCCAGCAGTGATAAGATTGCGGGGCCGGAGACCCAGTACTTC.